This T cell receptor beta chain was captured by sequencing in a study of T-cell reconstitution after alpha-beta-depleted transplantation in children. General observations from the study: About two months after transplant, alpha-beta T cells reportedly came from several hundred expanded graft clones.

The V end lost 1 base, the J end lost 4 bases, and 20 bases lay between the germline ends. The length of the CDR3 is 16 residues. CDR1 and CDR2 (germline): DFQATT, SNEGSKA (reference sequence). A word on this clonotype: The target antigen is unknown.

Unique molecular identifiers were used to barcode this TCRbeta library. MiXCR, run by TCRdb on the PCR reads, gives a single entry per CDR3 protein. The table includes about 580,000 distinct CDR3 sequences, more than 20% detected once. The sequencing used PBMCs, mostly from graft donor cells, collected 360 days after TCRalphabeta/CD19-depleted stem cell transplant. The receptor was derived from a boy under two years old who had a stem cell transplant for acute myeloid leukemia, so the T cells may come from the graft donor. The chain carries TRBV20-1 and TRBJ2-7; D unclear. The DNA for the CDR3 is TGCAGTGCTAGAGGAAGGCACACCCACGGGCCGTACGAGCAGTACTTC. Protein: CSARGRHTHGPYEQYF.